The 5 T cell receptor beta chains reported below all come from one sample, sequenced in a study of vaccination effects on CD4 cells after COVID-19. The data were produced by immunoSEQ multiplex PCR, yet TCRdb's version contains in-frame clones alone and is incomplete. Of tens of thousands of clones listed, roughly four fifths are singletons. Their antigens remain unidentified. Prior to sequencing, the ViraFEST assay stimulated PBMC with viral peptide pools, which expanded the antigen-specific CD4+ T cells. The culture ran for 9 to 11 days, and then CD4+ T cells were isolated. Previously uninfected by SARS-CoV-2, the vaccine recipients also showed negative nucleocapsid antibodies. This specimen consisted of CD4+ T cells from PBMCs cultured with SARS-CoV-2 spike peptides, obtained before COVID-19 vaccination. The receptor source for this set is a human donor who received a COVID-19 vaccine.

This rearrangement joins TRBV2 to TRBJ1-1; D ambiguous. There are 15 residues in the CDR3. V lost 7 bases and J lost 0, with 15 bases in between. CDR1 is SNHLY and CDR2 is FYNNEI in the germline V gene. CDR3 loop: CASKRREVMNTEAFF. The CDR3 DNA sequence: TGTGCCAGCAAGAGACGTGAAGTCATGAACACTGAAGCTTTCTTT. The full variable domain, in which reference TRBV2 and TRBJ1-1 provide the parts outside the CDR3, is EPEVTQTPSHQVTQMGQEVILRCVPISNHLYFYWYRQILGQKVEFLVSFYNNEISEKSEIFDDQFSVERPDGSNFTLKIRSTKLEDSAMYFCASKRREVMNTEAFFGQGTRLTVV.

The CDR3 is CSVGTGQGNQPQHF. The CDR3 DNA is TGCAGCGTTGGCACCGGACAGGGTAATCAGCCCCAGCATTTT. This chain uses TRBV29-1 with TRBJ1-5, with 8 bases aligning to TRBD1. In germline, CDR1 is SQVTM, CDR2 ANQGSEA. The V segment lost 4 bases and the J segment 4 bases; nucleotides outside the gene matches: 6. The CDR3 is made up of 14 amino acids.

V and J are TRBV6-5 and TRBJ1-2; 9 nucleotides align to TRBD1. CDR1 and CDR2 (germline): MNHEY, SVGAGI. CDR3 length: 14 residues. Losses at the gene ends were 6 bases for V and 8 bases for J; bases not matched to a gene: 10. CDR3 coding DNA: TGTGCCAGCAGACAACGAGACAGGGGGATCGGCTACACCTTC. This encodes CASRQRDRGIGYTF.

CDR3 nucleotide sequence: TGTGCCATCAGTGAGATCTTAAGGCTGTCCTCCTTTCGTGGAAACACCATATATTTT. It encodes CAISEILRLSSFRGNTIYF. The chain joins TRBV10-3 to TRBJ1-3; D remains unclear. V gave up 2 bases and J gave up 3 bases, with 23 bases separating them. Germline values: CDR1 ENHRY, CDR2 SYGVKD. This CDR3 spans 19 amino acids.

The chain recombines TRBV5-8 with TRBJ2-1; 7 bases are a match to TRBD1. This CDR3 is built from 16 residues. The junction had 10 bases not matched to a gene; V was cut back by 0 bases and J by 7 bases. From germline, CDR1 is SGHTS and CDR2 YDEGEE. The chain's CDR3 is CASSLGDSPRQNEQFF. The CDR3, as DNA: TGTGCCAGCAGCTTGGGGGACAGTCCAAGGCAGAATGAGCAGTTCTTC.